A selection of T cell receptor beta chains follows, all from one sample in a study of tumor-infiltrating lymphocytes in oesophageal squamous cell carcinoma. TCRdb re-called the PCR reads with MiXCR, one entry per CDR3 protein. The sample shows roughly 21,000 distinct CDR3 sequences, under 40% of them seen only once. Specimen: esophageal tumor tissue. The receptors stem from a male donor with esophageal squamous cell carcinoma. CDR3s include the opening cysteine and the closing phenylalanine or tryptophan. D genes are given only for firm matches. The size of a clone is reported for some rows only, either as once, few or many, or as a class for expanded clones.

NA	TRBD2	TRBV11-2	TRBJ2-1	TGTGCCAGCAGCTTAGGGGGCGGGAGGGTCCTTTCGTACAATGAGCAGTTCTTC	CASSLGGGRVLSYNEQFF
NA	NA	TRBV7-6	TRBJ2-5	TGTGCCAGCAGCTTATCCGGGAACCACGTACGAGAGACCCAGTACTTC	CASSLSGNHVRETQYF
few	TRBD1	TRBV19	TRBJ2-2	TGTGCCAGTAGTATCGAGGGGGCGAGCACCGGGGAGCTGTTTTTT	CASSIEGASTGELFF
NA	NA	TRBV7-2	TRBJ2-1	TGTGCCAGCAGCTTAAACGCGGGGACATCCTACAATGAGCAGTTCTTC	CASSLNAGTSYNEQFF
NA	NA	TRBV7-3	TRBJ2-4	TGTGCCAGCAGCCCACCCGGGGGACGCAAAAACATTCAGTACTTC	CASSPPGGRKNIQYF
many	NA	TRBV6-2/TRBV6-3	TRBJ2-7	TGTGCCAGCAGTTACGGCGGGTTGGCTTCCTACGAGCAGTACTTC	CASSYGGLASYEQYF
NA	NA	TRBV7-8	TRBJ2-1	TGTGCCAGCAGCTTAGAGTCGGCTTCCTACAATGAGCAGTTCTTC	CASSLESASYNEQFF
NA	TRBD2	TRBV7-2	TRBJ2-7	TGTGCCAGCAGCTTAGAGCCCCCCGCGACTAGCGGGAGTAGCTACGAGCAGTACTTC	CASSLEPPATSGSSYEQYF
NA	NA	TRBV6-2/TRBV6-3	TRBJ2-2	TGTGCCAGCAGTGGGTACCGAGGACAGAACACCGGGGAGCTGTTTTTT	CASSGYRGQNTGELFF
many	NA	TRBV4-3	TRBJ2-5	TGCGCCAGCAGCCAAGTGTCCGGGCCCCAAGAGACCCAGTACTTC	CASSQVSGPQETQYF
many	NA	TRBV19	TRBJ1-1	TGTGCCAGTAGTACAGGGCCGAACACTGAAGCTTTCTTT	CASSTGPNTEAFF
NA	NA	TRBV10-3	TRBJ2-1	TGTGCCATCAGTGACCTAACGGAAGAGCAGTTCTTC	CAISDLTEEQFF
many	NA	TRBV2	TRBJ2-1	TGTGCCAGCAAGAGAGACGGGGTGGATGAGCAGTTCTTC	CASKRDGVDEQFF
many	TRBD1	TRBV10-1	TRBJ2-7	TGCGCCAGCAGAGCAGGCTCCGGGACAGGCTACAATGAGCAGTACTTC	CASRAGSGTGYNEQYF
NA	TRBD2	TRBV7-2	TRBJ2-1	TGTGCCAGCAGCTCAAGGTTGACTAGCTGGGTGAGCTCCTACAATGAGCAGTTCTTC	CASSSRLTSWVSSYNEQFF
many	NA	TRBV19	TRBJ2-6	TGTGCCAGTAGTACGACCGGGTCTGGGGCCAACGTCCTGACTTTC	CASSTTGSGANVLTF
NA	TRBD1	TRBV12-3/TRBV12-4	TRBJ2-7	TGTGCCAGCAGCGACAGGGGGGGATATAATTCACCCCTCCACTTC	CASSDRGGYNSPLHF
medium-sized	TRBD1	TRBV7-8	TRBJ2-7	TGTGCCAGCAGTTCGGACAGGGACGGTGAGCAGTACTTC	CASSSDRDGEQYF
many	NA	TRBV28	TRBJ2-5	TGTGCCAGCAGTTTACTGGGGGCTGGAGAGACCCAGTACTTC	CASSLLGAGETQYF
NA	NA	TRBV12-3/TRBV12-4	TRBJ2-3	TGTGCCAGCAGTTTTAACAGGGGAGGTACGCAGTATTTT	CASSFNRGGTQYF
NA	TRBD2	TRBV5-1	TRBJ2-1	TGCGCCAGCAGCTGGGGACTAGCGGGGCAGGCCGAGCAGTTCTTC	CASSWGLAGQAEQFF
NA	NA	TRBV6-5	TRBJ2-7	TGTGCCAGCAGTTACTCACCTAATGAGCAGTACTTC	CASSYSPNEQYF
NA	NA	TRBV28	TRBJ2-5	TGTGCCAGCAGGATACAAGAGACCCAGTACTTC	CASRIQETQYF
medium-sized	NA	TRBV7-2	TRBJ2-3	TGTGCCAGCAGCGCGGTTCTGGTGAGCACAGATACGCAGTATTTT	CASSAVLVSTDTQYF
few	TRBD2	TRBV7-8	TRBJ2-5	TGTGCCAGCAGCTCGGGAGGCGGGGGGTCCATAGAGACCCAGTACTTC	CASSSGGGGSIETQYF
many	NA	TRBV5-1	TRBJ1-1	TGCGCCAGCAGCTTGTGGGGGAGTGGTGAAGCTTTCTTT	CASSLWGSGEAFF
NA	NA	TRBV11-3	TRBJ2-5	TGTGCCAGCAGCTTAGGAATGGGCGGAGAGACCCAGTACTTC	CASSLGMGGETQYF
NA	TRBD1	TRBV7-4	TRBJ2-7	TGTGCCAGCAGCTTAAAAGGGAGAGGGGACAGGGACAATGAGCAGTACTTC	CASSLKGRGDRDNEQYF
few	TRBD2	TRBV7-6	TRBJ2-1	TGTGCCAGCAGCTTAGACCCTAGCGGATACAATGAGCAGTTCTTC	CASSLDPSGYNEQFF
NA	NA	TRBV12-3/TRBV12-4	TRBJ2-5	TGTGCCAGCAGTTCCCAGACAGCGGAGACCCAGTACTTC	CASSSQTAETQYF
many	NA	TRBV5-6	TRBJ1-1	TGTGCCAGCAGCTCCGCCCCGTCCACTGAAGCTTTCTTT	CASSSAPSTEAFF
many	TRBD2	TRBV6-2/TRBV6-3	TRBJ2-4	TGTGCCAGCAGTTACTTCGGGGGGTGGGAGTACTTC	CASSYFGGWEYF
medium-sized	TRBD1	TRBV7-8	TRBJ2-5	TGTGCCAGCAGCTTAGAAGGGACAGGACAAGAGACCCAGTACTTC	CASSLEGTGQETQYF
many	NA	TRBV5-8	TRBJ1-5	TGTGCCAGCAGCTTTCGGACAGTTCGTCGGCCCCAGCATTTT	CASSFRTVRRPQHF
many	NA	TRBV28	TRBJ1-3	TGTGCCAGCAAGAGGGGAGACTCTGGAAACACCATATATTTT	CASKRGDSGNTIYF
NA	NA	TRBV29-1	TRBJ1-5	TGCAGCGTTGAGGAGGGGAACAATCAGCCCCAGCATTTT	CSVEEGNNQPQHF
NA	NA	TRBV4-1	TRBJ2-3	TGCGCCAGCAGCCAAGGTCTAGCGATCCGTGCGCACACAGATACGCAGTATTTT	CASSQGLAIRAHTDTQYF
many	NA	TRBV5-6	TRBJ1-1	TGTGCCAGCAGCAAGGGAATCAGCGGGGGTACTGAAGCTTTCTTT	CASSKGISGGTEAFF
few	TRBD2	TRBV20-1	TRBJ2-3	TGCAGTGCTAGCCTACTAGCGGGGGGGCGTATACCGTATTTT	CSASLLAGGRIPYF
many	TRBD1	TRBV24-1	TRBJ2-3	TGTGCCACCAGTGACCCTTCGGACAGGGTCGCAGATACGCAGTATTTT	CATSDPSDRVADTQYF
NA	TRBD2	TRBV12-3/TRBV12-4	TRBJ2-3	TGTGCCAGCAGTTTCGGGGGGACAGATACGCAGTATTTT	CASSFGGTDTQYF
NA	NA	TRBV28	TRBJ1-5	TGTGCCAGCACCATTCCAGGGGACGGGCCCCAGCATTTT	CASTIPGDGPQHF
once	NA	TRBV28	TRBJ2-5	TGTGCCAGCACAGGTAGGGAGAGGACTTCCCAAGAGACCCAGTACTTC	CASTGRERTSQETQYF
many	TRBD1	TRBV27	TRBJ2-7	TGTGCCAGCGGACTCCGGGACAGGATTGTCTACGAGCAGTACTTC	CASGLRDRIVYEQYF
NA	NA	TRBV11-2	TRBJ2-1	TGTGCCAGCAGCTCCGAGCCCGCATGGAATGAGCAGTTCTTC	CASSSEPAWNEQFF
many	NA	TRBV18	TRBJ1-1	TGTGCCAGCTCCCGGACAGCTGAAGCTTTCTTT	CASSRTAEAFF
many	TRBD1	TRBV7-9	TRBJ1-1	TGTGCCAGCAACCCCACAGGGGGCGGTGGGGACACTGAAGCTTTCTTT	CASNPTGGGGDTEAFF
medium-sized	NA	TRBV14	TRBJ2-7	TGTGCCAGCAGCCAAGCGGGTAGTTATTCACCCCTCCACTTC	CASSQAGSYSPLHF
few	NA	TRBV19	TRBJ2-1	TGTGCCAGTAGTATTTGGGGGGGCTCAGGCTCCTACAATGAGCAGTTCTTC	CASSIWGGSGSYNEQFF
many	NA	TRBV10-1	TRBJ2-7	TGCGCCAGCAGTGCCGACCTGGGCTACGAGCAGTACTTC	CASSADLGYEQYF
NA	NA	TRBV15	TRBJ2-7	TGTGCCACCGGGCTCAGCCAGGACTACGAGCAGTACTTC	CATGLSQDYEQYF
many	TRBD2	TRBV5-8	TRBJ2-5	TGTGCCAGCAGCTTGTACCCGCTAGCGGGATACTACAATGAGCAGTACTTC	CASSLYPLAGYYNEQYF
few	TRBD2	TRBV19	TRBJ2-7	TGTGCCAGTAGCACCGGGGGGTACTCTATTGAGCAGTACTTC	CASSTGGYSIEQYF
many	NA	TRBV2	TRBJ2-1	TGTGCCAGCAGTCTCCCCTACAATGAGCAGTTCTTC	CASSLPYNEQFF
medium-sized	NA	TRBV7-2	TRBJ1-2	TGTGCCAGCAGCCCCCACATGGGCTATGGCTACACCTTC	CASSPHMGYGYTF
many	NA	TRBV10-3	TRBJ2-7	TGTGCCATCAGTGGGCAGGTAGGGACCTCCTACGAGCAGTACTTC	CAISGQVGTSYEQYF
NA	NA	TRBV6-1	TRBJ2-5	TGTGCCAGCAGTGGACGCCCCGGGAGACAAGAGACCCAGTACTTC	CASSGRPGRQETQYF
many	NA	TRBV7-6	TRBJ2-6	NA	CASSLVGGTRLWLHLRF
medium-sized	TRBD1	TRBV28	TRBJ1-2	TGTGCCAGCAGTGCTCAGGGGGGGCATAACTATGGCTACACCTTC	CASSAQGGHNYGYTF